This T cell receptor (beta chain) originates from a study of CD8+ T cells in alopecia areata. On the study more broadly: A 6-month period off drug followed tofacitinib, which lasted 6 to 18 months.

In each case, RNA was isolated and then reverse transcribed into cDNA as the sequencing template. TCRdb's table, derived via immunoSEQ multiplex PCR, lists solely in-frame clones and lacks some. Among some 200,000 clones listed, approximately 45% were seen once. Germline CDR1 LNHDA, CDR2 SQIVND (reference sequence). V was cut by 2 bases and J by 10 bases, with 6 bases left in between. This CDR3 spans 11 amino acids. This sample's treatment: oral pan-JAK inhibitor, 5-10 mg twice daily. Regarding the study as a whole: Scalp data also include sequences from resident alphabeta T cells of normal skin.

A note on this clone: Its antigen is unknown.

The chain carries TRBV19 and TRBJ2-1; D remains unclear. The clonotype comes from a human donor with alopecia areata. This sample comprised CD4+ T cells sorted from blood, obtained at approximately week 39, from a patient treated with tofacitinib. The CDR3 DNA follows: TGTGCCAGTAGTATACGTGGCGAGCAGTTCTTC. This translates into CASSIRGEQFF.